This T cell receptor beta chain was sequenced in a study of shared clonotypes between healthy human individuals. In the study overall: Contributing individuals were a couple of females and three males aged 18 to 49. Study conclusions and caveats: Depth of sequencing was expected to influence donor clonotype sharing. Clonotypes shared by all four donors outscored non-shared clonotypes in generation probability. Among the subsets, naive ones generally showed larger estimated richness than memory ones.

This CDR3 is built from 14 residues. CDR1 is SGHKS, CDR2 YYEKEE, per germline (reference sequence). V was clipped by 5 bases and J by 3 bases; unmatched bases: 5. This clone was found once. Its cognate antigen is unknown. CD45RO-negative CD8 cells positively selected for CCR7 made up the naive population, which excluded terminally differentiated effector memory CD45RA+ cells. Method: immunoSEQ multiplex PCR; TCRdb's copy keeps in-frame clones and lacks some. In the table there are some 600,000 clones, roughly 96% of which are singletons. The gene calls are TRBV5-5 and TRBJ2-1; 7 nucleotides match TRBD1. This TCR was sampled from a woman in her 30s in good health. Sequencing input: naive CD8+ T cells sorted from blood. As DNA, the CDR3 is TGTGCCAGCAGTTCTTGGGACAGCTACAATGAGCAGTTCTTC. This codes for CASSSWDSYNEQFF. Drawing the rest from reference TRBV5-5 and TRBJ2-1, the complete variable domain is DAGVTQSPTHLIKTRGQQVTLRCSPISGHKSVSWYQQVLGQGPQFIFQYYEKEERGRGNFPDRFSARQFPNYSSELNVNALLLGDSALYLCASSSWDSYNEQFFGPGTRLTVL.